Listed here are 12 T cell receptor beta chains from one sample, sequenced in a study of T cell responses to AZD1222 COVID-19 vaccine. The data were produced by immunoSEQ multiplex PCR, yet TCRdb's version contains in-frame clones alone and is incomplete. The table includes about 170,000 clones, around 90% detected once. The source material was peripheral blood, sampled 28 days after the second AZD1222 dose. The source of these receptors is an adult who received the AZD1222 COVID-19 vaccine.

This clone was found a few times. The V gene is TRBV28, the J gene TRBJ1-2; D is unresolved. CDR3 length equals 12 residues. Germline values: CDR1 MDHEN, CDR2 SYDVKM. Trimming left V 5 bases short and J 4 bases short, with 8 bases between. Here the CDR3 reads CASSLPTYGYTF. The DNA for the CDR3 is TGTGCCAGCAGTCTACCGACCTATGGCTACACCTTC.

The chain uses TRBV5-6 and TRBJ2-6; D gene uncertain. Germline CDR1 reads SGHDT; CDR2 reads YYEEEE. The CDR3 loop spans 17 amino acids. The V gene lost 0 bases and the J gene lost 0 bases, with 10 bases spanning the gap. CDR3 protein: CASSLVERSSGANVLTF. The CDR3 coding sequence is TGTGCCAGCAGCTTGGTGGAGAGAAGCTCTGGGGCCAACGTCCTGACTTTC.

This sequence joins TRBV11-2 and TRBJ2-2, with unresolved D. The CDR3 is 13 residues long. Trimming took off 5 bases at V and 10 bases at J, with 14 bases between the two ends. The germline V gene has CDR1 SGHAT and CDR2 FQNNGV. The CDR3 sequence is CASSPARSQELFF. CDR3 bases: TGTGCCAGCAGCCCGGCCCGAAGTCAGGAGCTGTTTTTT.

The rearrangement joins TRBV27 to TRBJ2-7; 7 bases line up with TRBD2. With 5 bases clipped from V and 6 bases from J, the junction kept 7 bases outside the gene matches. The CDR3 totals 13 residues. Germline CDR1 is MNHEY and CDR2 is SMNVEV (reference sequence). The CDR3 spells CASSPRGGREQYF. The CDR3 nucleotides read TGTGCCAGCAGTCCGCGCGGGGGTCGCGAGCAGTACTTC.

The V call is TRBV7-8, the J call TRBJ2-7; 10 bases are shared with TRBD2. The CDR3 is 14 residues long. Germline CDR1 SGHVS, CDR2 FQNEAQ. Trimming cost V 6 bases and J 2 bases; bases outside gene matches: 4. This CDR3 reads CASSSGGLAYEQYF. The CDR3 DNA reads as TGTGCCAGCAGTAGCGGGGGGTTAGCCTACGAGCAGTACTTC.

The chain carries TRBV5-1 and TRBJ1-1; D unresolved. The V gene lost 4 bases and the J gene lost 1 base, with 20 bases spanning the gap. The CDR3 spans 17 residues. Germline CDR1 SGHRS, CDR2 YFSETQ. CDR3 bases: TGCGCCAGCAGCCGTTATTTGGCTCAATTCAGGAACACTGAAGCTTTCTTT. This codes for CASSRYLAQFRNTEAFF.

The CDR3 here is CASNKGAGYGYTF. The DNA for the CDR3 is TGTGCCAGTAATAAGGGGGCGGGCTATGGCTACACCTTC. The chain employs TRBV6-5 and TRBJ1-2; 7 nucleotides match TRBD1. This CDR3 contains 13 residues. CDR1 and CDR2 from the germline V gene are MNHEY and SVGAGI. Losses at the gene ends were 9 bases for V and 4 bases for J; bases not matched to a gene: 8.

The chain links TRBV18 to TRBJ1-2; D is perhaps TRBD1 (5 bases). The length of the CDR3 is 14 residues. The V and J ends lost 3 bases and 4 bases respectively, with 12 bases between them. Germline CDR1 reads KGHSH; CDR2 reads LQKENI. In DNA, the CDR3 is TGTGCCAGCTCACCGAGTCAGGGTCCCTATGGCTACACCTTC. Encoded protein: CASSPSQGPYGYTF.

The sample holds one count of this clone. This sequence joins TRBV27 and TRBJ2-1; the D gene is possibly TRBD2 (6 bases). V gave up 8 bases and J gave up 7 bases, with 15 bases separating them. Germline V lookup: CDR1 MNHEY, CDR2 SMNVEV (reference sequence). The CDR3 covers 13 residues. In DNA, the CDR3 is TGTGCCAGCGGAACGGGGGTAATTAATGAGCAGTTCTTC. Protein sequence: CASGTGVINEQFF.

This clone is a singleton in its sample. This sequence joins TRBV11-2 and TRBJ2-4; TRBD2 matches 14 bases. V shed 4 bases and J 0 bases; nucleotides not matched to a gene: 8. CDR1 is SGHAT, CDR2 FQNNGV, per germline. There are 19 residues in the CDR3. CDR3 in DNA: TGTGCCAGCAGCTCGGGACTAGCGGGGGTAAAAGTAGCCAAAAACATTCAGTACTTC. The encoded protein is CASSSGLAGVKVAKNIQYF.

The chain uses TRBV5-1 and TRBJ1-2, with D hard to call. V was pared by 0 bases and J by 11 bases, with 8 bases between. This CDR3 spans 11 amino acids. The germline CDR1 and CDR2 sequences are SGHRS and YFSETQ. The DNA of the CDR3 is TGCGCCAGCAGCTTGGATTCGGAATACACCTTC. It codes for CASSLDSEYTF. The variable domain in full, completed from reference TRBV5-1 and TRBJ1-2, reads KAGVTQTPRYLIKTRGQQVTLSCSPISGHRSVSWYQQTPGQGLQFLFEYFSETQRNKGNFPGRFSGRQFSNSRSEMNVSTLELGDSALYLCASSLDSEYTFGSGTRLTVV.

The CDR3 bases are TGTGCCAGCAGCCGAGGGGACAGGTATAGCAATCAGCCCCAGCATTTT. This sequence encodes CASSRGDRYSNQPQHF. The gene calls are TRBV7-8 and TRBJ1-5, with 8 positions matching TRBD1. The germline V gene has CDR1 SGHVS and CDR2 FQNEAQ. V dropped 5 bases and J dropped 0; count of bases not matched to a gene: 6. This CDR3 is 16 amino acids long.